The subject of this entry is one T cell receptor beta chain. The antigen is unknown. The data are from a study of CD8 T cells in ankylosing spondylitis. Broader study findings: In ankylosing spondylitis patients, matched synovial fluid reportedly showed significant enrichment of disease-linked clones. Seemingly characteristic of ankylosing spondylitis blood was a TCR beta motif consisting of fewer than 10 highly homologous variants.

Germline values: CDR1 DFQATT, CDR2 SNEGSKA (reference sequence). The length of the CDR3 is 15 residues. V lost 6 bases to trimming and J lost 2 bases; unmatched junction nucleotides: 4. TCRdb reprocessed the 5' RACE reads via MiXCR and lists one record per CDR3 protein. The table shows approximately 350,000 distinct CDR3 sequences, with approximately 22% occurring only once. The receptor comes from a male donor with ankylosing spondylitis or in good health (not recorded which). The sequenced sample consisted of blood, either unsorted or a sorted T cell fraction (not recorded which). The chain links TRBV20-1 to TRBJ2-1; 13 nucleotides agree with TRBD2. The DNA for the CDR3 is TGCAGTGCAACTAGCGGGGGGGCGGCCTACAATGAGCAGTTCTTC. Encoded protein: CSATSGGAAYNEQFF.